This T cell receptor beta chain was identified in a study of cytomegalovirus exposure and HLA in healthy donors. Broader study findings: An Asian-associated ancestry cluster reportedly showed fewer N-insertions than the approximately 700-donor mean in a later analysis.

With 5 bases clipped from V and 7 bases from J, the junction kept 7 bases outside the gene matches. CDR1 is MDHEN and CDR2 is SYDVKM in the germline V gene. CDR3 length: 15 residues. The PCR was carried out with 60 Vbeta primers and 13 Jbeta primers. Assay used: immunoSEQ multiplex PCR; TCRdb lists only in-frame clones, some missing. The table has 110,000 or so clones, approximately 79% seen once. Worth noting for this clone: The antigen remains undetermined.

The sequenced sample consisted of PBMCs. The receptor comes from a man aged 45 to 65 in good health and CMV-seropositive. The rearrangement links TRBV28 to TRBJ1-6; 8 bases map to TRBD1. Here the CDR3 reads CASSPQDRGNSPLHF. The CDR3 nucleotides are TGTGCCAGCAGTCCCCAAGACAGGGGAAATTCACCCCTCCACTTT.